What follows are 20 T cell receptor beta chains derived from one specimen sequenced in a study of CD8+CD57+ T cells in acquired aplastic anemia. Those patients picked for sequencing had displayed CD8+CD57+ cell expansion on flow cytometry. According to the study, genomic DNA was the template for TCR beta VDJ and CDR3 profiling. TCRdb re-called the reads through MiXCR, storing one row per CDR3 protein. In the table there are 150,000 or so distinct CDR3 sequences, around 47% of which are singletons. The source material was sorted CD4+, CD8+, or CD8+CD57+ T cells (not recorded which) from PBMCs. Source of these receptors: a human donor with aplastic anemia.

This clonotype was recorded many times. The J gene is TRBJ1-1, the V gene TRBV25-1; TRBD1 might be the D (6 bases). The CDR3 extends over 15 amino acids. CDR1 MGHDK and CDR2 SYGVNS come from the germline V gene. Trimming shortened V by 7 bases and J by 1 base, and 16 bases separated the two germline ends. CDR3 region: CASTRIGGQNTEAFF. CDR3 bases: TGTGCCAGCACCCGAATTGGGGGCCAGAACACTGAAGCTTTCTTT.

This clonotype was recorded many times. V and J are TRBV15 and TRBJ2-3; D may match TRBD1 or TRBD2 (5 bases each). Germline CDR1 reads LNHNV; CDR2 reads YYDKDF (reference sequence). V was cut by 4 bases and J by 3 bases, with 14 bases left in between. The length of the CDR3 is 15 residues. The CDR3 DNA is TGTGCCACCAGCAATAGGGACCGCGGGACAGATACGCAGTATTTT. This sequence encodes CATSNRDRGTDTQYF.

This clonotype was seen many times. This chain connects TRBV7-2 to TRBJ1-1; D is ambiguous. The CDR3 runs to 14 residues. Trimming pared 6 bases from V and 1 base from J, leaving 12 bases between. Germline loops: CDR1 SGHTA, CDR2 FQGNSA. The CDR3 spells CASSLQQPNTEAFF. CDR3 nucleotides: TGTGCCAGCAGTCTTCAACAGCCGAACACTGAAGCTTTCTTT.

The table lists this clonotype with a few counts. A much larger clone is a single base away; this may be a read error. This chain connects TRBV7-8 to TRBJ2-1; 12 bases are a match to TRBD2. The CDR3 has 17 residues. Per germline, CDR1 SGHVS and CDR2 FQNEAQ. CDR3 region: CASSLGLAGDSYNKQFF. The CDR3 coding sequence is TGTGCCAGCAGCTTAGGACTAGCGGGAGACTCCTACAATAAGCAGTTCTTC.

This clonotype is a singleton in its sample. A read error may explain this, as a much larger clone is one base away. V usage is TRBV4-1 and J usage is TRBJ2-2, with 8 bases fitting TRBD2. The J segment lost 6 bases and the V segment lost 3 bases, leaving 6 bases of the junction unmatched. The germline V gene encodes CDR1 MGHRA and CDR2 YSYEKL. The CDR3 spans 15 residues. DNA for the CDR3: TGCGCCAGCAGCCAGGGACTAGTAACCGCCGGGGAGCTGTTTTTT. Translating gives CASSQGLVTAGELFF.

The CDR3 loop reads CASRPGLAGGGQYF. CDR3 DNA: TGTGCCAGCAGGCCGGGACTAGCGGGAGGGGGACAGTACTTC. The V call is TRBV7-2, the J call TRBJ2-7, with 16 bases matching TRBD2. CDR1 is SGHTA, CDR2 FQGNSA, per germline. V trimming: 6 bases; J trimming: 10 bases; junction bases outside the gene matches: 6. The CDR3 length is 14 residues. Looking up the rest from reference TRBV7-2 and TRBJ2-7 gives the full variable domain: GAGVSQSPSNKVTEKGKDVELRCDPISGHTALYWYRQSLGQGLEFLIYFQGNSAPDKSGLPSDRFSAERTGGSVSTLTIQRTQQEDSAVYLCASRPGLAGGGQYFGPGTRLTVT.

Ten or more counts support this clonotype. The chain is built from TRBV5-1 and TRBJ2-7; 7 positions match TRBD1. The junction had 9 bases not matched to a gene; V was cut back by 4 bases and J by 5 bases. Germline V lookup: CDR1 SGHRS, CDR2 YFSETQ. The CDR3 runs to 14 residues. In nucleotides, the CDR3 is TGCGCCAGCAGCCCGGCCGGGACAGCACACGAGCAGTACTTC. This gives the protein CASSPAGTAHEQYF.

This clonotype appeared once. The chain has TRBV11-1 and TRBJ2-1; TRBD2 might be the D (5 bases). The V end lost 5 bases, the J end lost 3 bases, and 11 bases lay between the germline ends. Germline CDR1 and CDR2: SGHAT and FQDESV (reference sequence). The CDR3 has 14 amino acids. The CDR3 nucleotides are TGTGCCAGCAGCCGCACGGGGTTCTACAATGAGCAGTTCTTC. Encoded protein: CASSRTGFYNEQFF.

Note on this clonotype: A much bigger clone sits one base away, suggesting this may be a read error. CDR3 amino acids: CAISEMGQGALDTQYF. The CDR3 nucleotides are TGTGCCATCAGTGAAATGGGACAGGGGGCGTTAGATACGCAGTATTTT. This chain uses TRBV10-3 with TRBJ2-3; the match to TRBD1 covers 12 bases. This CDR3 region has 16 residues. The trim removed 3 bases at V and 5 bases at J, leaving 6 bases unmatched. The germline V gene has CDR1 ENHRY and CDR2 SYGVKD.

CDR3 in DNA: TGTGCCAGCAGTGTGGGGGACGTTGGAGGCTACACCTTC. Translated, it gives CASSVGDVGGYTF. The V call is TRBV25-1, the J call TRBJ1-2; possible D gene TRBD1, 5 bases. Trimming left V 4 bases short and J 8 bases short, with 14 bases between. Per the germline V gene, CDR1 is MGHDK and CDR2 is SYGVNS. The CDR3 spans 13 residues.

This clonotype was detected many times. The rearrangement joins TRBV24-1 to TRBJ2-5; TRBD1 might be the D (6 bases). Germline CDR1 KGHDR, CDR2 SFDVKD. V gave up 2 bases and J gave up 4 bases, with 10 bases separating them. The CDR3 has 14 amino acids. DNA of the CDR3: TGTGCCACCAGTGATTCAGGGGCCTTAGAGACCCAGTACTTC. This gives the protein CATSDSGALETQYF.

As regards this clonotype: Just one base apart from a much larger clone, this may be a read error. The chain combines TRBV7-2 with TRBJ1-1; D remains unclear. V dropped 0 bases and J dropped 4 bases, with 9 bases sitting between them. Per germline, CDR1 SGHTA and CDR2 FQGNSA. The CDR3 runs to 14 residues. In nucleotides, the CDR3 is TGTGCCAGCAGCTTAGCAGGTCAGAGCACTGAAGCTTTCTTT. Translation gives CASSLAGQSTEAFF.

The rearrangement links TRBV10-3 to TRBJ2-7; a possible D gene is TRBD1 (5 bases). Per the germline V gene, CDR1 is ENHRY and CDR2 is SYGVKD. Deletions cut 6 bases from V and 3 bases from J, with 15 bases between. The CDR3 covers 14 residues. This CDR3 reads CAISDSQAIYEQYF. In nucleotides, the CDR3 is TGTGCCATCAGCGACTCACAGGCGATCTACGAGCAGTACTTC.

As concerns this clonotype: The CDR3 does not close with the conserved phenylalanine or tryptophan, likely indicating a read error. The J gene is TRBJ2-7, the V gene TRBV30; perhaps TRBD1 as D (7 bases). The CDR3 has 13 amino acids. V lost 5 bases and J lost 7, with 18 bases in between. Germline values: CDR1 GTSNPN, CDR2 SVGIG (reference sequence). The CDR3 reads CAWSTRSGGEQYA. In DNA form, the CDR3 reads TGTGCCTGGTCCACGAGGTCAGGGGGGGAGCAGTACGCC.

As for this clonotype: Possible read error: a much larger clone is one base away. The CDR3 is CASSLDGSTNSPPHF. CDR3 sequence (DNA): TGTGCCAGCAGCTTAGACGGCAGTACCAATTCACCCCCCCACTTT. The chain links TRBV13 to TRBJ1-6; D gene ambiguous. CDR1 is PRHDT, CDR2 FYEKMQ, per germline (reference sequence). This CDR3 contains 15 residues.

The rearrangement uses TRBV19 and TRBJ1-5; D call uncertain. Germline-derived CDR1 and CDR2 are LNHDA and SQIVND (reference sequence). Trimming took 4 bases from V and 6 from J, leaving 13 bases between them. CDR3 size: 14 residues. CDR3 loop: CASSSLWVSQPQHF. CDR3 DNA: TGTGCCAGTAGTAGCTTATGGGTCTCTCAGCCCCAGCATTTT. The variable domain in full, with the rest retrieved from reference TRBV19 and TRBJ1-5, is DGGITQSPKYLFRKEGQNVTLSCEQNLNHDAMYWYRQDPGQGLRLIYYSQIVNDFQKGDIAEGYSVSREKKESFPLTVTSAQKNPTAFYLCASSSLWVSQPQHFGDGTRLSIL.

The V gene is TRBV2, the J gene TRBJ1-5; tentatively, D is TRBD1 (6 bases). The CDR3 runs to 15 residues. The V end was cut by 6 bases, the J end by 2 bases, with 14 bases between. Germline-derived CDR1 and CDR2 are SNHLY and FYNNEI. The CDR3 coding sequence is TGTGCCAGCAGGACACAGGGCGGTGGCAATCAGCCCCAGCATTTT. It translates to CASRTQGGGNQPQHF.

In this sample, this clonotype turned up many times. The CDR3 loop reads CSASLRRGRGVETQYF. CDR3 DNA: TGCAGTGCTTCTTTGCGGCGCGGGAGGGGCGTAGAGACCCAGTACTTC. The chain joins TRBV20-1 to TRBJ2-5; 9 positions match TRBD2. Trimming cost V 5 bases and J 4 bases; bases outside gene matches: 14. CDR1 is DFQATT, CDR2 SNEGSKA, per germline (reference sequence). This CDR3 spans 16 amino acids.

V and J are TRBV10-3 and TRBJ1-5; 9 bases align to TRBD1. The length of the CDR3 is 15 residues. Germline assignment: CDR1 ENHRY and CDR2 SYGVKD. J lost 3 bases, V lost 3 bases, and 3 bases had no gene match. The CDR3 protein is CAISDGTGPNQPQHF. CDR3 bases: TGTGCCATCAGTGACGGGACAGGGCCCAATCAGCCCCAGCATTTT.

This rearrangement joins TRBV6-1 to TRBJ2-7; D is possibly TRBD1 (7 bases). V was shortened by 7 bases and J by 9 bases, with 22 bases between the two germline ends. This CDR3 has 14 residues. The V gene's germline CDR1 is MNHNS and CDR2 SASEGT. CDR3 residues: CASTHQGGRGPQYV. The CDR3 nucleotides are TGTGCCAGCACCCATCAGGGGGGACGGGGTCCGCAGTACGTC.